This T cell receptor beta chain was documented in a study of blood T cells in healthy people across ages (dated by TCRdb to 2015 to 2017). Regarding the research as a whole: In model experiments, roughly one uniquely barcoded TCR beta cDNA molecule per two T cells was captured by template switching. The study measured age-related changes in TCR beta repertoire diversity using deep sequencing normalized with unique cDNA molecular identifiers. Four age groups were formed from the donors: young (average about 16 years), middle-aged (more than 35), aged (under 70) and long-lived (less than 85). To avoid experimental bias, donors of different ages were distributed randomly across sequencing lanes. Using the same blood draw, the study looked at two additional independent replicas of 1 million unique cDNA reads for two donors, one aged 18 to 30 and the other aged 80 or older.

Study-level results and caveats: Conclusive comparison of naive and antigen-experienced compartments was prevented by the profiling of bulk unsorted PBMCs. Because the CMV infection status of the donors was unknown, age-related changes in expanded clonotypes may potentially have been confounded. The long-lived group showed more naive CD4+ T cells, fewer expanded clones and increased TCR diversity than the aged group, suggesting age selection. There was a strong correlation between observed TCR beta diversity and the percentage of naive T cells measured by flow cytometry. As age increased, observed TCR beta diversity per million T cells dropped in a roughly linear way, and a significant reduction was already evident by age about 36. Total diversity estimates from one million sequenced T cells were considered lower bounds and underestimates.

The library was prepared using 5' RACE. Sequencing was carried out with an Illumina HiSeq 2500. A second roughly 7 to 11 cycle PCR used a sample-barcoded 5' primer and a J-beta primer mix. A unique molecular identifier was introduced onto each TCR beta cDNA molecule by a template-switch 5' adaptor carrying 12 random nucleotides. At least 3 million CDR3-containing paired-end reads were obtained from each sample. The Mint cDNA synthesis kit, primed by a TRBC-specific oligonucleotide, was used to synthesize first-strand cDNA from all RNA. After uracil-DNA glycosylase treatment, a first 18-cycle PCR used universal primers M1SS and BC2_uni_R on all cDNA. The study's own analysis went as follows. Normalization of each sample was performed by random selection of 1 million high-quality reads, each carrying a distinct molecular identifier. Reads sharing molecular identifiers were discarded rather than binned into consensus sequences. CDR3 identification, clonotype clustering and error correction used MiTCR with a Q25 quality threshold and the strictest error-elimination algorithm. Lower-bound total TCR beta diversity was estimated with a nonparametric unseen species model using Euler transformation. TCRdb's own reprocessing of the public reads used fastp at Q25 and MiXCR and kept productive beta chains. Rows are unified per CDR3 protein, each entry keeping the most common DNA and genes. TCRdb assigned the V and J calls; the authors' analysis was not used. In this sample the table shows about 680,000 distinct CDR3 sequences, around 45% of which occur a single time. The ten largest account for 25% to 35% of the sample.

Points on this clonotype: Its antigen remains undetermined. No quality values exist for individual bases; no much larger clone is one base distant.

Systemically healthy Caucasian individuals from Russia, some 40 in total and aged roughly 6 to 100 years, were included as donors. Each donor gave about 9.2 milliliters of peripheral blood, drawn into EDTA-treated Vacutainer tubes. PBMCs were isolated by Ficoll-Paque density-gradient centrifugation, with at least 7 million obtained per sample. Total RNA was extracted from PBMCs with Trizol reagent, with at least 5 micrograms obtained per sample. For every donor, an aliquot of PBMCs went through flow cytometry to measure the percentages of naive CD45RAhigh/CD27high T cells. V loses 0 bases, J loses 6 bases, and the germline ends lie 11 bases apart. The CDR3 numbers 15 residues from cysteine through phenylalanine. The only DNA kept is the CDR3, 45 bases in frame from the first base. Taken from the germline V gene, the CDR1 and CDR2 loops are LGHNA and YSLEER.

This sequence originates from a woman between 55 and 75 years old in good health. Sequencing was done on a sample of blood. The chain is made from TRBV4-3 and TRBJ1-4, with TRBD1 perhaps the D gene, on 5 matching bases. The bases are TGCGCCAGCAGCCAAGAACCGGGGGTATATGAAAAACTGTTTTTT. This gives the protein CASSQEPGVYEKLFF.